The T cell receptor beta chain under discussion was sequenced for a study of beta chain features in type 1 diabetes. The study, taken as a whole, reports: The study found moderately but significantly shorter TCRB CDR3s in all four CD4+ subsets of Type 1 diabetes patients.

As every portion of the isolated RNA was reverse transcribed, the sequencing read expressed TCRB transcripts. Clones were sequenced by immunoSEQ multiplex PCR, and TCRdb holds only the in-frame ones, with some missing. The table has hundreds of thousands of clones, over 11% seen once. Donors contributed one heparinised blood draw apiece, averaging approximately 100 mL. Purity (above 98%) was reached by all sorted populations. Points on this clone: Its target is not known.

Trimming removed 3 bases from V and 0 bases from J, with 12 bases in between. The germline V gene encodes CDR1 KGHSH and CDR2 LQKENI. The CDR3 length is 16 residues. The sequence derives from a man between 18 and 29 years old with type 1 diabetes. The chain joins TRBV18 to TRBJ1-5; no clear D. The sequenced material came from naive CD4+ T cells from blood. CDR3 sequence (DNA): TGTGCCAGCTCACCGTCCGGGCCACCTAGCAATCAGCCCCAGCATTTT. This encodes CASSPSGPPSNQPQHF. The variable domain in full, with the rest retrieved from reference TRBV18 and TRBJ1-5, is NAGVMQNPRHLVRRRGQEARLRCSPMKGHSHVYWYRQLPEEGLKFMVYLQKENIIDESGMPKERFSAEFPKEGPSILRIQQVVRGDSAAYFCASSPSGPPSNQPQHFGDGTRLSIL.